This entry lists 14 T cell receptor beta chains sequenced from one sample in a study of T cell responses to AZD1222 COVID-19 vaccine. Generated by immunoSEQ multiplex PCR, the TCRdb table keeps only in-frame clones and is missing some. The sample holds some 120,000 clones, around 86% seen once. Sequencing used peripheral blood, obtained on day 0 of AZD1222 vaccination. The receptor set was obtained from an adult in good health.

This clone was counted a single time. V and J are TRBV6-1 and TRBJ1-5; D remains unclear. V was clipped by 0 bases and J by 1 base, with 7 bases between them. The CDR3 has 15 amino acids. Germline V gene data show CDR1 as MNHNS and CDR2 as SASEGT. CDR3 in amino acids: CASSEAVKSNQPQHF. The DNA for the CDR3 is TGTGCCAGCAGTGAAGCTGTTAAGAGCAATCAGCCCCAGCATTTT.

The chain joins TRBV11-2 to TRBJ2-7; 8 bases fit TRBD1. The CDR3 is made up of 16 amino acids. Trimming at V came to 0 bases and at J to 5 bases, leaving 9 bases not matched to a gene. CDR1 is SGHAT and CDR2 is FQNNGV in the germline V gene. This CDR3 is CASSLDWTGIVNEQYF. DNA for the CDR3: TGTGCCAGCAGCTTAGACTGGACAGGGATAGTGAACGAGCAGTACTTC.

The V gene is TRBV6-5, the J gene TRBJ1-4; D remains ambiguous. Trimming shortened V by 6 bases and J by 0 bases, and 8 bases separated the two germline ends. Germline V gives CDR1 MNHEY, CDR2 SVGAGI. The CDR3 is 14 amino acids. CDR3 bases: TGTGCCAGCAGCCGGACTGCAACTAATGAAAAACTGTTTTTT. Translated, it gives CASSRTATNEKLFF.

The J gene is TRBJ1-1, the V gene TRBV18, with 7 bases fitting TRBD1. V was clipped by 3 bases and J by 6 bases; unmatched bases: 13. This CDR3 has 16 amino acids. Germline values: CDR1 KGHSH, CDR2 LQKENI. As DNA, the CDR3 is TGTGCCAGCTCACCGTCAGGAGGGGGCCCGTACGCTGAAGCTTTCTTT. Translating gives CASSPSGGGPYAEAFF.

Here the CDR3 DNA reads TGCGCCAGCAGCCAAGTTTTTCCGAGGCTCCAGAGTTTCTATGGCTACACCTTC. Amino acid sequence: CASSQVFPRLQSFYGYTF. The genes are TRBV4-1 and TRBJ1-2, with D unresolved. Per germline, CDR1 MGHRA and CDR2 YSYEKL. The V gene lost 1 base and the J gene lost 4 bases, with 22 bases spanning the gap. The CDR3 is 18 amino acids.

The CDR3 DNA reads as TGCGCCAGCAGCCAAGAGCGTTTGGTTGAGGGGTTGTACGAGCAGTACTTC. It translates to CASSQERLVEGLYEQYF. This chain uses TRBV4-3 with TRBJ2-7, with D perhaps assigned TRBD1 or TRBD2 (5 bases each). The CDR3 runs to 17 residues. V dropped 0 bases and J dropped 4 bases, with 19 bases sitting between them. Germline-derived CDR1 and CDR2 are LGHNA and YSLEER.

The rearrangement uses TRBV2 and TRBJ2-7; D possibly corresponds to TRBD1 (5 bases). Germline values: CDR1 SNHLY, CDR2 FYNNEI. The CDR3 length is 14 residues. Trimming cost V 1 base and J 0 bases, with 7 bases left between them. The CDR3 DNA sequence: TGTGCCAGCAGTGAAGACAGGAACTCCTACGAGCAGTACTTC. It codes for CASSEDRNSYEQYF. Using reference TRBV2 and TRBJ2-7 for the parts outside the CDR3, the full variable domain is EPEVTQTPSHQVTQMGQEVILRCVPISNHLYFYWYRQILGQKVEFLVSFYNNEISEKSEIFDDQFSVERPDGSNFTLKIRSTKLEDSAMYFCASSEDRNSYEQYFGPGTRLTVT.

The chain has TRBV10-2 and TRBJ1-5; 9 bases are shared with TRBD1. The V and J ends lost 2 bases and 3 bases, in that order; junction bases with no gene match: 11. This CDR3 is built from 18 residues. Germline lookup yields CDR1 WSHSY and CDR2 SAAADI. The CDR3 region has the DNA TGCGCCAGCAGTGAGGGGACAGGGATGGGCCTAATCAATCAGCCCCAGCATTTT. Protein sequence: CASSEGTGMGLINQPQHF.

The chain links TRBV30 to TRBJ1-1, with 7 bases that match TRBD1. Germline assignment: CDR1 GTSNPN and CDR2 SVGIG (reference sequence). The CDR3 extends over 15 amino acids. The V segment lost 2 bases and the J segment 0 bases; nucleotides outside the gene matches: 6. Written as DNA, the CDR3 is TGTGCCTGGAGTAGGAGGGGGCCCATGAACACTGAAGCTTTCTTT. It translates to CAWSRRGPMNTEAFF.

The V and J genes are TRBV7-6 and TRBJ2-7; D may correspond to TRBD1 or TRBD2 (7 bases each). Germline V CDR1 and CDR2: SGHVS, FNYEAQ. Trimming pared 6 bases from V and 3 bases from J, leaving 18 bases between. This CDR3 comprises 15 residues. Here the CDR3 reads CASREGTAGNYEQYF. DNA for the CDR3: TGTGCCAGCAGGGAAGGGACAGCGGGAAACTACGAGCAGTACTTC.

This clone was observed a single time. The chain employs TRBV5-6 and TRBJ2-1; 8 bases map to TRBD2. Germline V CDR1 and CDR2: SGHDT, YYEEEE. Losses at the gene ends were 2 bases for V and 4 bases for J; bases not matched to a gene: 5. CDR3 length equals 15 residues. The CDR3 here is CASSLTSGGYNEQFF. In nucleotides, the CDR3 is TGTGCCAGCAGCTTAACCAGCGGGGGTTACAATGAGCAGTTCTTC.

The chain has TRBV18 and TRBJ1-6; possibly TRBD1 for D (5 bases). The length of the CDR3 is 23 residues. Germline assignment: CDR1 KGHSH and CDR2 LQKENI. The V end lost 2 bases, the J end lost 10 bases, and 39 bases lay between the germline ends. CDR3 in amino acids: CASSPLQNNPGAGKLHLSSPLHF. The CDR3 nucleotides are TGTGCCAGCTCACCATTACAAAATAACCCCGGGGCAGGGAAGCTTCATCTCAGCTCACCCCTCCACTTT.

The rearrangement links TRBV18 to TRBJ2-5, with 8 bases matching TRBD2. Germline loops: CDR1 KGHSH, CDR2 LQKENI. With V trimmed by 2 bases and J by 2 bases, 4 bases remained unmatched. The CDR3 runs to 15 residues. In DNA, the CDR3 is TGTGCCAGCTCACCAGTAGCGGGGCCACAAGAGACCCAGTACTTC. This translates into CASSPVAGPQETQYF. Full variable domain (rest looked up from reference TRBV18 and TRBJ2-5): NAGVMQNPRHLVRRRGQEARLRCSPMKGHSHVYWYRQLPEEGLKFMVYLQKENIIDESGMPKERFSAEFPKEGPSILRIQQVVRGDSAAYFCASSPVAGPQETQYFGPGTRLLVL.

The rearrangement links TRBV7-7 to TRBJ1-4, with 8 positions matching TRBD1. Germline V lookup: CDR1 SSHAT, CDR2 FNYEAQ (reference sequence). With V trimmed by 1 base and J by 5 bases, 9 bases remained unmatched. The CDR3 is 17 amino acids. The CDR3 DNA is TGTGCCAGCAGCTTAGTCTCGAGGGGACAGGAAAATGAAAAACTGTTTTTT. Protein: CASSLVSRGQENEKLFF.